This T cell receptor (beta chain) was found in a study of beta chain features in type 1 diabetes. About this clone: Its antigen is unknown.

General study results and limits: In all four CD4+ subsets, TCRB CDR3 length was significantly, moderately reduced in type 1 diabetes. For type 1 diabetes patients, VDJ junctions showed fewer insertions and more deletions.

The sequenced template was cDNA made from the entire isolated RNA. Only in-frame clones appear in the TCRdb table, and some are missing; sequencing was by immunoSEQ multiplex PCR. The data hold about 260,000 clones, with about 23% observed a single time. Trimming removed 0 bases from V and 5 bases from J; junction bases left unmatched: 10. CDR3 size: 18 residues. Per germline, CDR1 LNHDA and CDR2 SQIVND (reference sequence). The chain uses TRBV19 and TRBJ2-7; 13 bases agree with TRBD2. This sequence originates from a woman in her twenties or thirties with type 1 diabetes. The sample comprised naive CD4+ T cells from blood. The CDR3 loop is CASSIDRTSGRAVNEQYF. The CDR3 region has the DNA TGTGCCAGTAGTATAGATCGTACTAGCGGGAGGGCCGTAAACGAGCAGTACTTC.